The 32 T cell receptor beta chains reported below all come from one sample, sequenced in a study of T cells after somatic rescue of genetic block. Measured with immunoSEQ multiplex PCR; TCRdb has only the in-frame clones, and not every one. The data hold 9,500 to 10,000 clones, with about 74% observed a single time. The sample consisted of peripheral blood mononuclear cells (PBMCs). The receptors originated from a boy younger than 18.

The CDR3 spells CASSFRGAGNQPQHF. CDR3 sequence (DNA): TGTGCCAGCAGTTTCCGGGGGGCAGGCAATCAGCCCCAGCATTTT. The chain employs TRBV27 and TRBJ1-5, with D maybe TRBD1 (6 bases). This CDR3 spans 15 amino acids. The V gene lost 3 bases and the J gene lost 2 bases, with 11 bases spanning the gap. Germline V lookup: CDR1 MNHEY, CDR2 SMNVEV (reference sequence).

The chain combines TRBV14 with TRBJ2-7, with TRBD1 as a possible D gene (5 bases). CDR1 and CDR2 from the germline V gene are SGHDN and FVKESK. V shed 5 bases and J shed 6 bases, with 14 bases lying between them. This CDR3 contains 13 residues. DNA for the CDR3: TGTGCCAGCAGCGTTCGGAAGGGGCGCGAGCAGTACTTC. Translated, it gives CASSVRKGREQYF.

The CDR3 DNA sequence: TGTGCCAGCAGTTGGGACAGGGAGACCGAGCAGTACTTC. It yields the protein CASSWDRETEQYF. V is TRBV6-5 and J is TRBJ2-7, with 9 positions matching TRBD1. Trimming removed 4 bases from V and 6 bases from J; junction bases left unmatched: 4. Germline values: CDR1 MNHEY, CDR2 SVGAGI. The CDR3 is 13 amino acids.

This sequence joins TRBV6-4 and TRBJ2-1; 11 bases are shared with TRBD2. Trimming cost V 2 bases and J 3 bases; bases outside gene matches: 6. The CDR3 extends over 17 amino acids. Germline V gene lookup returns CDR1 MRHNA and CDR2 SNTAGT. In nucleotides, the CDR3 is TGTGCCAGCAGTGACGGAGCCGGGACTAGCGGCTACAATGAGCAGTTCTTC. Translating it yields CASSDGAGTSGYNEQFF.

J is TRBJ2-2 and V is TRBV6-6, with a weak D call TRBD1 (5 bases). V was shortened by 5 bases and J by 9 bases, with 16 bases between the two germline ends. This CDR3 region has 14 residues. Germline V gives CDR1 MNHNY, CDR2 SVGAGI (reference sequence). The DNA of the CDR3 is TGTGCCAGCAGTACGGACACTCTACCTCGGGAGCTGTTTTTT. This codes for CASSTDTLPRELFF.

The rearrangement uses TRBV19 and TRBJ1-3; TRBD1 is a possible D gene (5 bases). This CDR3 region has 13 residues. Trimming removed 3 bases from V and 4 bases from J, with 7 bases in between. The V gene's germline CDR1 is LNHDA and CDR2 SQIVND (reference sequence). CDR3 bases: TGTGCCAGTAGTATCCAGGGCGGAAACACCATATATTTT. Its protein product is CASSIQGGNTIYF.

The CDR3 loop reads CASSSGQTTQYF. Here the CDR3 DNA reads TGTGCCAGCAGCTCGGGACAGACAACGCAGTATTTT. V is TRBV7-2 and J is TRBJ2-3; 7 bases map to TRBD1. CDR1 SGHTA and CDR2 FQGNSA come from the germline V gene. V lost 4 bases, J lost 9 bases, and 4 bases stayed unmatched. This CDR3 contains 12 residues. Supplemented by reference TRBV7-2 and TRBJ2-3, the full variable domain reads GAGVSQSPSNKVTEKGKDVELRCDPISGHTALYWYRQSLGQGLEFLIYFQGNSAPDKSGLPSDRFSAERTGGSVSTLTIQRTQQEDSAVYLCASSSGQTTQYFGPGTRLTVL.

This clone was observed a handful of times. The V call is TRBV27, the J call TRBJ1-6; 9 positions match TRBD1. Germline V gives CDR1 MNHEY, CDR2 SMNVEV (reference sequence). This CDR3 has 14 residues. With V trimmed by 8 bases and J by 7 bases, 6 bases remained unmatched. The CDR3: CASRRGQGNSPLHF. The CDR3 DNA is TGTGCCAGCCGGCGGGGACAGGGAAATTCACCCCTCCACTTT.

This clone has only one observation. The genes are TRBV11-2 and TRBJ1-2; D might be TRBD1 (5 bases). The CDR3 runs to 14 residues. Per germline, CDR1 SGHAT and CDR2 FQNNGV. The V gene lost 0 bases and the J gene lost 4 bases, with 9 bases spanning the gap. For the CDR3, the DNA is TGTGCCAGCAGCTTAGAGGACACCTTCTATGGCTACACCTTC. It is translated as CASSLEDTFYGYTF.

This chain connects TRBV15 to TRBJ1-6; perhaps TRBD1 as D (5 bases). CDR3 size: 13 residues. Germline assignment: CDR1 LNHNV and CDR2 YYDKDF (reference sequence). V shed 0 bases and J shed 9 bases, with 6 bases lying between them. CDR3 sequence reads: CATSRDGGSPLHF. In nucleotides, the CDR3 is TGTGCCACCAGCAGAGATGGGGGTTCACCCCTCCACTTT.

Here the CDR3 DNA reads TGTGCCAGCAGCTTGGCCGGACAGAAACTGTTTTTT. This gives the protein CASSLAGQKLFF. The chain uses TRBV5-4 and TRBJ1-4; possible D gene TRBD1, 6 bases. The CDR3 extends over 12 amino acids. CDR1 and CDR2 (germline): SGHNT, YYREEE (reference sequence). V dropped 0 bases and J dropped 11 bases, with 8 bases sitting between them.

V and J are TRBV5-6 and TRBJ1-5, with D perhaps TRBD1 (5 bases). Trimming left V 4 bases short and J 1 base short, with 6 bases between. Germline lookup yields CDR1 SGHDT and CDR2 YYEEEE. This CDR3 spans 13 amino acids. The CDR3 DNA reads TGTGCCAGCAGCCGGGACAGCAATCAGCCCCAGCATTTT. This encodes CASSRDSNQPQHF.

The DNA for the CDR3 is TGTGCCACCTCAAACAGGGGCGAGAGCTCCTACAATGAGCAGTTCTTC. It is translated as CATSNRGESSYNEQFF. The chain joins TRBV10-3 to TRBJ2-1; 7 bases map to TRBD1. The V segment lost 10 bases and the J segment 0 bases; nucleotides outside the gene matches: 12. Looked up from germline, CDR1 is ENHRY and CDR2 is SYGVKD. The length of the CDR3 is 16 residues.

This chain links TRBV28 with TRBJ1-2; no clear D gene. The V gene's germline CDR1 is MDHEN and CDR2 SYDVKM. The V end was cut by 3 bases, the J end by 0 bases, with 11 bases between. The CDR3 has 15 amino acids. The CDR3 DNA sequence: TGTGCCAGCAGTTTTCCACTGAACACTAACTATGGCTACACCTTC. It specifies CASSFPLNTNYGYTF.

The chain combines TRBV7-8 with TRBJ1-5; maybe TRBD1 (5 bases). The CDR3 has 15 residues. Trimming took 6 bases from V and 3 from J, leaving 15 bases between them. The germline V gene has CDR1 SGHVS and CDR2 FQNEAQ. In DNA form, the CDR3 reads TGTGCCAGCAGTCTGACAGTTTCACTCAATCAGCCCCAGCATTTT. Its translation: CASSLTVSLNQPQHF. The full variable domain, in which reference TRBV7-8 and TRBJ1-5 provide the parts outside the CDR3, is GAGVSQSPRYKVAKRGQDVALRCDPISGHVSLFWYQQALGQGPEFLTYFQNEAQLDKSGLPSDRFFAERPEGSVSTLKIQRTQQEDSAVYLCASSLTVSLNQPQHFGDGTRLSIL.

In DNA form, the CDR3 reads TGTGCCTGGGCAATCCCGGGACAGTTCTCCGGAAACACCATATATTTT. It is translated as CAWAIPGQFSGNTIYF. The V and J genes are TRBV30 and TRBJ1-3, with TRBD1 identical over 7 bases. The CDR3 is 16 amino acids. V shed 5 bases, J shed 4 bases, and the junction held 14 bases outside the gene matches. Germline CDR1 and CDR2: GTSNPN and SVGIG (reference sequence).

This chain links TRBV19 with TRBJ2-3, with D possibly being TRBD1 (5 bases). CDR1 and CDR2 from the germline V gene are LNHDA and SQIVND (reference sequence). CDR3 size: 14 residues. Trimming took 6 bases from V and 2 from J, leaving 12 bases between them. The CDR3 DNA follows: TGTGCCAGTAGCCCTTTCAGGGCCACAGATACGCAGTATTTT. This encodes CASSPFRATDTQYF.

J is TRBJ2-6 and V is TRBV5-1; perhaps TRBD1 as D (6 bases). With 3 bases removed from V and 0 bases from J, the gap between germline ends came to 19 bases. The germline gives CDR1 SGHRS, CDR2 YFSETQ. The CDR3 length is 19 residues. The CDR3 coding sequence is TGCGCCAGCAGCTCAGGACAGCCACGGGGCCTCTCTGGGGCCAACGTCCTGACTTTC. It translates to CASSSGQPRGLSGANVLTF.

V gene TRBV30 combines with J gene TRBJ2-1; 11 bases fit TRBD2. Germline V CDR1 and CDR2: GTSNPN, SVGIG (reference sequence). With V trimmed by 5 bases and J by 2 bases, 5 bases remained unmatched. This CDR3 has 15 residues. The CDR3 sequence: CAWSVLAGAYNEQFF. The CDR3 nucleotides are TGTGCCTGGTCCGTACTAGCGGGAGCCTACAATGAGCAGTTCTTC.

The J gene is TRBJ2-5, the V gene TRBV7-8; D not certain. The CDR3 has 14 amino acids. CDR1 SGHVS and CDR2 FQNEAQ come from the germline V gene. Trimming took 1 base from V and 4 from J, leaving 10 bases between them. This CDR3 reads CASSLVSVRETQYF. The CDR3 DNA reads TGTGCCAGCAGCTTAGTCTCTGTAAGAGAGACCCAGTACTTC.

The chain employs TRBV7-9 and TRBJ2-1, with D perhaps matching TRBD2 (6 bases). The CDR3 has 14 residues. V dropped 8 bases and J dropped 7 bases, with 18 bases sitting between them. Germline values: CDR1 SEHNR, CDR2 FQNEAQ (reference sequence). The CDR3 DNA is TGTGCCAGCCTCTTCGGGGGTCTTAGTAATGAGCAGTTCTTC. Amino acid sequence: CASLFGGLSNEQFF.

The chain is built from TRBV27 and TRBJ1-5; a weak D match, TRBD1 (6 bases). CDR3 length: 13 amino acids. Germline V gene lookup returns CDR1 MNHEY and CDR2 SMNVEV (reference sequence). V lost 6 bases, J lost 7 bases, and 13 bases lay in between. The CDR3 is CASRGGSRQPQHF. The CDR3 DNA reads TGTGCCAGCAGGGGGGGCTCCAGGCAGCCCCAGCATTTT.

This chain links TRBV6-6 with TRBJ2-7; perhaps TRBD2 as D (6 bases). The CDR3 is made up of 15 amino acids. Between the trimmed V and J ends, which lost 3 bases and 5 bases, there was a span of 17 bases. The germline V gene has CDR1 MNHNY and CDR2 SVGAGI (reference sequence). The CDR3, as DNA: TGTGCCAGCAGTTATGGCCATATCAGGGAGGACGAGCAGTACTTC. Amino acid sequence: CASSYGHIREDEQYF.

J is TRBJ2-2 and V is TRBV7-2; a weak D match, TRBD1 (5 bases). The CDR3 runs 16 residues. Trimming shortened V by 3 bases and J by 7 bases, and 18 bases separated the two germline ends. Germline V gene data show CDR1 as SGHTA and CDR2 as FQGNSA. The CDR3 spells CASSLGPLASNGELFF. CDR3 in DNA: TGTGCCAGCAGCTTGGGGCCCCTGGCAAGTAACGGGGAGCTGTTTTTT. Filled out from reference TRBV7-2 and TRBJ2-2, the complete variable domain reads GAGVSQSPSNKVTEKGKDVELRCDPISGHTALYWYRQSLGQGLEFLIYFQGNSAPDKSGLPSDRFSAERTGGSVSTLTIQRTQQEDSAVYLCASSLGPLASNGELFFGEGSRLTVL.

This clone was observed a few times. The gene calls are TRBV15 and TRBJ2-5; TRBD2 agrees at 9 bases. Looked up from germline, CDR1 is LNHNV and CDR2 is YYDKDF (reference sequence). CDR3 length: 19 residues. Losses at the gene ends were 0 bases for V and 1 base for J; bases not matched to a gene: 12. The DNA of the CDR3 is TGTGCCACCAGCAGAGATGGAAAAGGCGGGGGGGTAACCCAAGAGACCCAGTACTTC. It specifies CATSRDGKGGGVTQETQYF. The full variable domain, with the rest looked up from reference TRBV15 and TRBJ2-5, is DAMVIQNPRYQVTQFGKPVTLSCSQTLNHNVMYWYQQKSSQAPKLLFHYYDKDFNNEADTPDNFQSRRPNTSFCFLDIRSPGLGDTAMYLCATSRDGKGGGVTQETQYFGPGTRLLVL.

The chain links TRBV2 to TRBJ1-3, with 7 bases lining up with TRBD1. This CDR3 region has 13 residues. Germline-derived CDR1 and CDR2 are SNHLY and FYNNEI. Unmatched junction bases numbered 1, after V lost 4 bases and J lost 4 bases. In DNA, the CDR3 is TGTGCCAGCAGTGTGACAGGGGGAAACACCATATATTTT. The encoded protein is CASSVTGGNTIYF.

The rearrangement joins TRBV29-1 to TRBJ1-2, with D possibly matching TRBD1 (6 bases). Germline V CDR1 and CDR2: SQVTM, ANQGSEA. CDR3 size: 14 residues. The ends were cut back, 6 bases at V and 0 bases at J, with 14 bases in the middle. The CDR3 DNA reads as TGCAGCGTGGAGAGGGGGAATACTAACTATGGCTACACCTTC. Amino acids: CSVERGNTNYGYTF.

This CDR3 reads CASTSLDRPYEQYF. DNA for the CDR3: TGTGCCAGCACATCTCTAGACAGGCCGTACGAGCAGTACTTC. The chain has TRBV28 and TRBJ2-7; D possibly corresponds to TRBD1 (6 bases). Trimming removed 7 bases from V and 4 bases from J, with 17 bases in between. The CDR3 consists of 14 residues. In germline, CDR1 is MDHEN, CDR2 SYDVKM.

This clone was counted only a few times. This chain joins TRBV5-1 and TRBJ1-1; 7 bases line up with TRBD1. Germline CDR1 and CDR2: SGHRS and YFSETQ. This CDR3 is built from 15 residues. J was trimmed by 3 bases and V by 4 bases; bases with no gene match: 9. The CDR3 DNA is TGCGCCAGCAGCCCTCCGAGGGGGCAGGACACTGAAGCTTTCTTT. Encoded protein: CASSPPRGQDTEAFF.

The CDR3 region is CASSLYGTGHYEQYF. The DNA of the CDR3 is TGTGCCAGCAGTTTATATGGGACAGGGCACTACGAGCAGTACTTC. This chain connects TRBV27 to TRBJ2-7, with 9 bases fitting TRBD1. Trimming cost V 1 base and J 3 bases; bases outside gene matches: 4. This CDR3 has 15 amino acids. Germline values: CDR1 MNHEY, CDR2 SMNVEV (reference sequence).

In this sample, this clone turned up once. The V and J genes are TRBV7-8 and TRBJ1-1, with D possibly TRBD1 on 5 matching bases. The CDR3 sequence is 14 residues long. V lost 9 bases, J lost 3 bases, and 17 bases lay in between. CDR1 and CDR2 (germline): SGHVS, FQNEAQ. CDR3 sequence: CASGESGGYTEAFF. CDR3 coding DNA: TGTGCCAGTGGGGAGTCCGGGGGTTACACTGAAGCTTTCTTT.

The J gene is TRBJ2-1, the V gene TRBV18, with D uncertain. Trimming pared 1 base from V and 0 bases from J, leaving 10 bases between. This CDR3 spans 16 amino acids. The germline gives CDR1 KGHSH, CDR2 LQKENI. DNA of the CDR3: TGTGCCAGCTCACCACAGTCCGATAACTCCTACAATGAGCAGTTCTTC. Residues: CASSPQSDNSYNEQFF.